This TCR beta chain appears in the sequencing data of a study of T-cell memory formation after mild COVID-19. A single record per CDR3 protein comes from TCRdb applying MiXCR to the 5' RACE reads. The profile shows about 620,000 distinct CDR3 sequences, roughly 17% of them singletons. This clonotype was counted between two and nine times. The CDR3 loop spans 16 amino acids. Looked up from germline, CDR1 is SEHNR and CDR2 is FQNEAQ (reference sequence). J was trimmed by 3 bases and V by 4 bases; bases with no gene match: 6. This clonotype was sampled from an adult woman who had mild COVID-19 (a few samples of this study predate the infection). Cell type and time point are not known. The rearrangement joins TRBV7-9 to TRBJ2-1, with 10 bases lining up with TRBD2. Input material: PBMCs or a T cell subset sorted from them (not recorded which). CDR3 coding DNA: TGTGCCAGCAGCTCTCCGACTAGCGGGCTCTACAATGAGCAGTTCTTC. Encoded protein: CASSSPTSGLYNEQFF.